These 28 T cell receptor beta chains originate from one sample sequenced in a study of T cells after somatic rescue of genetic block. Assay: immunoSEQ multiplex PCR; the TCRdb copy retains only in-frame clones and omits some. Of 11,000 to 15,000 clones listed, more than 65% were seen once; the top ten hold more than 13%. Material for sequencing was peripheral blood mononuclear cells (PBMCs). The origin of the receptors is a boy aged 5-17 years.

The table lists this clone with a count of one. The V call is TRBV29-1, the J call TRBJ2-5, with D hard to call. Germline V gene lookup returns CDR1 SQVTM and CDR2 ANQGSEA. The V gene lost 1 base and the J gene lost 0 bases, with 6 bases spanning the gap. The CDR3 is 13 amino acids. The CDR3 protein is CSVEGPNQETQYF. Written as DNA, the CDR3 is TGCAGCGTTGAAGGGCCCAACCAAGAGACCCAGTACTTC.

The chain links TRBV6-5 to TRBJ1-5; D remains unclear. The V end lost 2 bases, the J end lost 5 bases, and 4 bases lay between the germline ends. The CDR3 extends over 12 amino acids. Germline lookup yields CDR1 MNHEY and CDR2 SVGAGI. The DNA of the CDR3 is TGTGCCAGCAGTTACCCCCATCAGCCCCAGCATTTT. It is translated as CASSYPHQPQHF.

The chain recombines TRBV12-2 with TRBJ2-5; the table's TRBD1 call for D was not verified on the DNA. The end of the DNA aligns better with TRBJ2-7, so the J call may be wrong. TRBV12-2 is flagged as a pseudogene. This CDR3 has 18 amino acids. CDR3 residues: CASRLASQGALKLYEQYF. CDR3 bases: TGTGCAAGTCGCTTAGCCTCACAGGGGGCCCTCAAGCTCTACGAGCAGTACTTC.

The genes are TRBV7-9 and TRBJ2-7; TRBD1 or TRBD2 may be the D gene (5 bases each). The V gene's germline CDR1 is SEHNR and CDR2 FQNEAQ (reference sequence). The CDR3 covers 13 residues. V was cut by 6 bases and J by 9 bases, with 18 bases left in between. The CDR3: CASSTGTSSGQYF. DNA for the CDR3: TGTGCCAGCAGTACCGGGACCAGCTCAGGGCAGTACTTC.

This chain joins TRBV11-2 and TRBJ2-1, with 9 bases identical to TRBD2. CDR3 length: 14 amino acids. Losses at the gene ends were 0 bases for V and 9 bases for J; bases not matched to a gene: 3. CDR1 is SGHAT, CDR2 FQNNGV, per germline. The CDR3 DNA sequence: TGTGCCAGCAGCTTAGAGCTAGCGGGGTCTGAGCAGTTCTTC. It is translated as CASSLELAGSEQFF.

The CDR3 loop is CASSQSTGYSGNTIYF. Here the CDR3 DNA reads TGTGCCAGCTCACAATCGACAGGGTACTCTGGAAACACCATATATTTT. This chain connects TRBV18 to TRBJ1-3; TRBD1 matches 7 bases. The CDR3 runs to 16 residues. Germline values: CDR1 KGHSH, CDR2 LQKENI. With V trimmed by 4 bases and J by 0 bases, 6 bases remained unmatched.

This clone was counted between two and nine times. The chain joins TRBV27 to TRBJ2-1; 8 positions match TRBD2. The CDR3 runs to 15 residues. V trimming: 6 bases; J trimming: 5 bases; junction bases outside the gene matches: 9. Per the germline V gene, CDR1 is MNHEY and CDR2 is SMNVEV (reference sequence). The CDR3 protein is CASRGLAGGDNEQFF. Here the CDR3 DNA reads TGTGCCAGCAGGGGGCTAGCGGGCGGGGACAATGAGCAGTTCTTC.

The V and J genes are TRBV6-5 and TRBJ2-4; weak D call: TRBD1 (6 bases). Germline V gives CDR1 MNHEY, CDR2 SVGAGI. The CDR3 is 13 residues long. V was shortened by 6 bases and J by 8 bases, with 14 bases between the two germline ends. In DNA form, the CDR3 reads TGTGCCAGCAGGGCTGGGGGCAGGGACATTCAGTACTTC. Its translation is CASRAGGRDIQYF.

The V gene is TRBV11-3, the J gene TRBJ2-1; 10 nucleotides align to TRBD2. With V trimmed by 1 base and J by 0 bases, 6 bases remained unmatched. Per germline, CDR1 SGHNT and CDR2 YENEEA. CDR3 size: 18 residues. CDR3 region: CASSLGLAGAGSYNEQFF. CDR3 nucleotide sequence: TGTGCCAGCAGCTTAGGGCTAGCGGGAGCGGGCTCCTACAATGAGCAGTTCTTC.

The chain joins TRBV6-6 to TRBJ1-4, with D unclear. CDR1 is MNHNY and CDR2 is SVGAGI in the germline V gene (reference sequence). The CDR3 contains 16 residues. The V end was cut by 0 bases, the J end by 4 bases, with 12 bases between. The CDR3 loop is CASSYSLGRGNEKLFF. CDR3 sequence (DNA): TGTGCCAGCAGTTACTCTTTAGGGCGGGGTAATGAAAAACTGTTTTTT.

The V and J genes are TRBV19 and TRBJ2-3; D is ambiguous. CDR1 is LNHDA and CDR2 is SQIVND in the germline V gene (reference sequence). V was pared by 5 bases and J by 3 bases, with 9 bases between. CDR3 length: 13 amino acids. CDR3 amino acids: CASSPSSTDTQYF. DNA of the CDR3: TGTGCCAGTAGTCCCTCTTCTACAGATACGCAGTATTTT.

The V and J genes are TRBV11-2 and TRBJ2-7; weak D call: TRBD1 (5 bases). V was shortened by 5 bases and J by 3 bases, with 14 bases between the two germline ends. The CDR3 has 14 amino acids. Germline V gives CDR1 SGHAT, CDR2 FQNNGV. DNA for the CDR3: TGTGCCAGCAGCCCCCCCGACAGTTTCTACGAGCAGTACTTC. It encodes CASSPPDSFYEQYF. Full variable domain (remainder filled in from reference TRBV11-2 and TRBJ2-7): EAGVAQSPRYKIIEKRQSVAFWCNPISGHATLYWYQQILGQGPKLLIQFQNNGVVDDSQLPKDRFSAERLKGVDSTLKIQPAKLEDSAVYLCASSPPDSFYEQYFGPGTRLTVT.

The genes are TRBV6-1 and TRBJ2-5; 10 positions match TRBD2. V gave up 4 bases and J gave up 6 bases; unmatched junction bases: 8. CDR3 size: 15 residues. The germline V gene has CDR1 MNHNS and CDR2 SASEGT. CDR3 sequence reads: CASSAPSGGTKTQYF. The CDR3, as DNA: TGTGCCAGCAGTGCTCCTAGCGGGGGAACCAAGACCCAGTACTTC.

This clone has just one count. The chain links TRBV5-1 to TRBJ2-7; D might be TRBD2 (6 bases). CDR1 is SGHRS and CDR2 is YFSETQ in the germline V gene. V was cut by 2 bases and J by 3 bases, with 12 bases left in between. The CDR3 is 14 amino acids. The CDR3 here is CASSFGASVYEQYF. CDR3 in DNA: TGCGCCAGCAGCTTTGGGGCTAGCGTCTACGAGCAGTACTTC.

This rearrangement joins TRBV10-3 to TRBJ1-5, with a weak D call TRBD1 (5 bases). The CDR3 spans 13 residues. V was cut by 8 bases and J by 1 base, with 9 bases left in between. Germline V gives CDR1 ENHRY, CDR2 SYGVKD. The CDR3 is CAIGGRSNQPQHF. In DNA form, the CDR3 reads TGTGCCATCGGGGGACGGAGCAATCAGCCCCAGCATTTT.

This clone was detected a few times. J is TRBJ1-1 and V is TRBV25-1; 9 bases match TRBD1. Germline loops: CDR1 MGHDK, CDR2 SYGVNS. The CDR3 extends over 18 amino acids. With 5 bases clipped from V and 2 bases from J, the junction kept 15 bases outside the gene matches. CDR3 in amino acids: CASSTRDRVFSFNTEAFF. CDR3 in DNA: TGTGCCAGCAGTACCCGGGACAGGGTCTTTAGTTTCAACACTGAAGCTTTCTTT.

This chain uses TRBV27 with TRBJ2-7; D is ambiguous. CDR3 size: 13 residues. Germline V gene data show CDR1 as MNHEY and CDR2 as SMNVEV (reference sequence). V lost 0 bases to trimming and J lost 4 bases, with 7 bases between them. The chain's CDR3 is CASSLSATYEQYF. The DNA for the CDR3 is TGTGCCAGCAGTTTATCGGCTACTTACGAGCAGTACTTC.

This chain joins TRBV19 and TRBJ2-2, with 10 nucleotides matching TRBD1. With 6 bases clipped from V and 6 bases from J, the junction kept 7 bases outside the gene matches. CDR3 size: 15 residues. The V gene's germline CDR1 is LNHDA and CDR2 SQIVND (reference sequence). CDR3 sequence: CASRRQGAQAGELFF. Written as DNA, the CDR3 is TGTGCCAGTAGGAGACAGGGGGCGCAGGCCGGGGAGCTGTTTTTT.

The rearrangement uses TRBV11-2 and TRBJ1-2; 7 positions agree with TRBD1. V was pared by 1 base and J by 8 bases, with 7 bases of the junction left unmatched. Germline V lookup: CDR1 SGHAT, CDR2 FQNNGV. There are 14 residues in the CDR3. The CDR3 sequence: CASSLVGTELGYTF. DNA for the CDR3: TGTGCCAGCAGCTTAGTCGGGACAGAGCTCGGCTACACCTTC.

This chain uses TRBV5-4 with TRBJ1-1; TRBD1 matches 9 bases. The V segment lost 0 bases and the J segment 11 bases; nucleotides outside the gene matches: 8. Looked up from germline, CDR1 is SGHNT and CDR2 is YYREEE (reference sequence). The CDR3 totals 14 residues. CDR3 in DNA: TGTGCCAGCAGCTTGGCGACAGGGGGAGGAAGGGCTTTCTTT. Translation: CASSLATGGGRAFF.

The rearrangement links TRBV5-1 to TRBJ2-7; 11 nucleotides agree with TRBD2. The V segment lost 2 bases and the J segment 7 bases; nucleotides outside the gene matches: 11. CDR1 SGHRS and CDR2 YFSETQ come from the germline V gene. This CDR3 region has 16 residues. In nucleotides, the CDR3 is TGCGCCAGCAGCTTTGGAGGAACTAGCGGGAGAAGGGAGCAGTACTTC. Protein: CASSFGGTSGRREQYF.

This chain links TRBV7-3 with TRBJ2-5, with 7 bases matching TRBD1. The CDR3 totals 15 residues. Germline V CDR1 and CDR2: SGHTA, FQGTGA. Unmatched junction bases numbered 8, after V lost 5 bases and J lost 2 bases. The CDR3 DNA reads as TGTGCCAGCAGCCCGGTGAGGGGGCCTCAAGAGACCCAGTACTTC. Translating it yields CASSPVRGPQETQYF.

This chain connects TRBV5-1 to TRBJ2-2; D is ambiguous. The germline V and J ends were trimmed by 3 bases and 3 bases, with 9 bases remaining between them. The CDR3 sequence is 14 residues long. Germline CDR1 SGHRS, CDR2 YFSETQ. The CDR3 coding sequence is TGCGCCAGCAGCTCCCAATGGGACACCGGGGAGCTGTTTTTT. Translating gives CASSSQWDTGELFF.

The V call is TRBV9, the J call TRBJ1-2, with TRBD1 as a possible D gene (5 bases). Germline loops: CDR1 SGDLS, CDR2 YYNGEE. V was cut by 4 bases and J by 6 bases, with 13 bases left in between. The CDR3 contains 13 residues. The CDR3 sequence is CASSPGAGNGYTF. The CDR3 DNA is TGTGCCAGCAGCCCTGGGGCAGGTAATGGCTACACCTTC.

The V and J genes are TRBV6-8 and TRBJ2-6; 9 positions agree with TRBD1. Looked up from germline, CDR1 is MNHGY and CDR2 is SAAAGT. The CDR3 runs to 17 residues. V lost 6 bases and J lost 2; bases outside the gene matches: 8. CDR3 amino acids: CASSLRDRAAGANVLTF. The CDR3 DNA reads as TGTGCCAGCAGCCTCCGGGACAGGGCAGCTGGGGCCAACGTCCTGACTTTC.

The chain recombines TRBV18 with TRBJ2-5, with D tentatively TRBD2 (6 bases). Germline V gene sequence: CDR1 KGHSH, CDR2 LQKENI. The CDR3 extends over 18 amino acids. V was trimmed by 3 bases and J by 3 bases, leaving 23 bases between them. CDR3 in DNA: TGTGCCAGCTCACCTGAGGGGACTGCCCGTCTCAAGGAAGAGACCCAGTACTTC. Amino acid sequence: CASSPEGTARLKEETQYF.

By sample share, this clone is medium-sized (0.01 to 0.1%). This sequence joins TRBV7-6 and TRBJ2-7; TRBD2 matches at 13 bases. After removal of 5 bases from V and 2 bases from J, the junction contained 3 bases not matched to a gene. Germline values: CDR1 SGHVS, CDR2 FNYEAQ. This CDR3 has 15 amino acids. DNA of the CDR3: TGTGCCAGCAGCCCCGGACTAGCGGGAGCCTACGAGCAGTACTTC. It translates to CASSPGLAGAYEQYF.

As concerns this clone: One end of the junction varies from germline; a read error may be responsible. V and J are TRBV25-1 and TRBJ2-5; D unclear. Germline lookup yields CDR1 MGHDK and CDR2 SYGVNS. The CDR3 extends over 11 amino acids. In nucleotides, the CDR3 is TGTGCCAGCAGTGGACCTCGCCTCCAGGACTTC. Protein: CASSGPRLQDF.